This TCR beta chain was captured by sequencing in a study of naive and memory T cell subsets (dated by TCRdb to about 2017). Background for the entire study: An open-source, UMI-based TCR alpha and beta sequencing pipeline was applied to sorted naive and memory peripheral blood T cell subsets. The functional CMV T cell responses agreed completely with IgG serology results. RNA was DNase-treated and reverse transcribed with TCR constant-region primers, mostly using SuperScript III. Study-level results and caveats: In both CD4 and CD8 cells, the Gini index increased while Shannon and inverse Simpson diversity decreased from naive through CM, EM and EMRA. A power law was followed by TCR abundance, with an exponent that differed between naive and memory subsets but was consistent across the three individuals. No ground truth was available to validate the repertoire findings for the naive and memory subsets. A few larger clonotypes were present in naive repertoires, especially CD8 naive repertoires, and these clonotypes were possibly memory cells re-expressing CD45RA. Each clonotype was defined as a single alpha or beta chain sequence rather than as a paired alpha/beta receptor. RNA-based TCR counts may be influenced by expression changes linked to T cell activation and differentiation. After error correction, only a single occurrence was seen for over 85% of naive TCR sequences, so much steeper abundance distributions were produced than in memory subsets.

TCR alpha and beta chain libraries were amplified separately from the second PCR step onward. To determine each donor's CMV status, fresh PBMCs were stimulated overnight with CMV viral lysate, and IFNgamma production from CD4+ T cells was then assessed. CD4 T cells were positively selected using Miltenyi beads, after which CD8 T cells were positively selected from the CD4-negative fraction. After staining for CD3, CD4, CD8, CD45RA, CD27 and a live/dead dye, cells were sorted on a BD Aria II into four subsets based on CD45RA and CD27. A few healthy volunteers provided blood, and each donor's sample was split into CD4 and CD8 T cells and then further divided into four differentiation subsets. Roughly 130 ml of peripheral blood was collected from each donor, and PBMC were isolated by Ficoll-Paque PLUS density-gradient centrifugation. Sorted cells were lysed in RLT buffer, after which RNA was extracted using a Qiagen RNeasy kit and stored at -80 degrees C.

The library came from UMI-ligation and nested PCR. The beta constant-region primer consisted of an equimolar mixture of two oligonucleotides that together covered TRBC1 and TRBC2. Four rounds of PCR, combining the SP2 primer with nested alpha and beta constant-region primers, were used to amplify the ligated cDNA. A single-stranded oligonucleotide bearing the SP2 primer plus a 12-nucleotide UMI was ligated onto the 3' end of the cDNA by T4 RNA ligase 1. Incubation of the ligation reaction lasted about 18-25 hours at 16 degrees C. PCR2 was typically run as a SYBR Green qPCR and stopped at a predetermined threshold to prevent over-amplification. Apart from the first purification, every purification step used Agencourt AMPure XP magnetic beads. Libraries were quantified by Qubit and checked on a TapeStation, where a main peak was expected near 650 bp. Sequencing of the pooled libraries was done on an Illumina MiSeq using v2 2x251 paired-end kits, which typically yielded roughly 0.9-2.1 million reads per sample. Libraries were pooled at 4 nM per sample, and 5-7% PhiX was added to improve cluster recognition. Per the source publication's procedure: V and J genes were assigned to Demultiplexor-processed FASTQ reads by Decombinator through tag matching, with a single base-pair mismatch being allowed. By using UMIs, Collapsinator corrected both sequencing errors and the frequency errors caused by PCR heterogeneity. CDR3Translator translated TCRs and extracted CDR3s from the conserved cysteine to the FGXG phenylalanine, flagging non-productive sequences. Gini, Shannon entropy and inverse Simpson indices were calculated on repertoires subsampled to equal numbers of UMI-defined TCRs. Within the linear range, a power law was fitted to clonotype abundance distributions using maximum likelihood. On one naive CD8 sample, the pipeline and MIGEC gave similar UMI counts, unique TCR numbers and clonal distributions. One analysis removed from the naive repertoire any naive TCRs that were also present in any memory subset from the same donor. Repertoires were searched for roughly 7,300 CMV-associated CDR3 sequences compiled from VDJdb and a published dataset. In TCRdb, the public reads were trimmed at Q25 with fastp and aligned with MiXCR, with productive beta chains retained. Rows matching on CDR3 protein sequence are summarized as one entry with the most common DNA and genes. TCRdb's processing, not the authors', yielded these V and J calls. The sample table contains approximately 90,000 distinct CDR3 sequences; only one count was recorded for 11% of them. The ten largest make up about 0.14% of the sample.

For this clonotype: The target of this receptor is not known. Nothing much larger sits one base from this clone, and base qualities are not available.

This receptor was identified in a human donor in good health. Specimen: naive CD4+ T cells from blood. In light of the paper, this sample's cell subset or site label describes: naive T cells, CD45RA high CD27+.

The DNA is TGTGCCAGCAGCCGGACTAGCGGGATGAACACCGGGGAGCTGTTTTTT. Translated, it reads CASSRTSGMNTGELFF. The chain uses TRBV7-2 and TRBJ2-2; the junction holds 12 bases that match TRBD2. The CDR3 runs 16 residues from the cysteine to the phenylalanine. The DNA shown is the 48-base CDR3, in frame from base 1. The germline V gene sets CDR1 to SGHTA and CDR2 to FQGNSA. V has 5 bases trimmed and J has 1 base trimmed; junction bases matching no gene number 2. The full variable domain, completed from the reference TRBV7-2 and TRBJ2-2 proteins outside the CDR3, reads GAGVSQSPSNKVTEKGKDVELRCDPISGHTALYWYRQSLGQGLEFLIYFQGNSAPDKSGLPSDRFSAERTGGSVSTLTIQRTQQEDSAVYLCASSRTSGMNTGELFFGEGSRLTVL.